This passage covers 32 T cell receptor beta chains from one sample sequenced in a study of T cells in Graves' hyperthyroidism and ophthalmopathy. TCR beta CDR3 regions were amplified from RNA transcripts. HTBI primers were employed in a first-round RT-PCR of the TCR CDR3. Each CDR3 protein is one row after TCRdb ran MiXCR on the multiplex PCR reads. The sample shows 450,000 to 700,000 distinct CDR3 sequences, about 43% of them seen only once. Input material: peripheral blood or thyroid tissue (not recorded which). These receptors came from an adult woman with Graves' disease, either hyperthyroidism or ophthalmopathy (not recorded which).

Many counts were recorded for this clonotype. V is TRBV5-1 and J is TRBJ2-6; D ambiguous. Trimming stripped 2 bases from V and 0 bases from J, with 3 bases between. The CDR3 contains 14 residues. The V gene's germline CDR1 is SGHRS and CDR2 YFSETQ. The CDR3 sequence is CASSFYSGANVLTF. The CDR3 DNA is TGCGCCAGCAGCTTCTACTCTGGGGCCAACGTCCTGACTTTC.

The rearrangement uses TRBV15 and TRBJ1-2; D gene unclear. The CDR3 covers 14 residues. V gave up 3 bases and J gave up 8 bases, with 16 bases separating them. Germline CDR1 is LNHNV and CDR2 is YYDKDF (reference sequence). CDR3 sequence: CATSSVPLPGGYTF. CDR3 in DNA: TGTGCCACCAGCAGCGTCCCACTCCCGGGGGGCTACACCTTC.

The gene calls are TRBV7-9 and TRBJ2-2; possibly TRBD2 for D (6 bases). Germline V lookup: CDR1 SEHNR, CDR2 FQNEAQ (reference sequence). The CDR3 sequence is 17 residues long. Trimming shortened V by 7 bases and J by 0 bases, and 18 bases separated the two germline ends. The chain's CDR3 is CASTQIGGNPNTGELFF. The CDR3 nucleotides read TGTGCCAGCACCCAAATCGGCGGGAACCCGAACACCGGGGAGCTGTTTTTT.

This clonotype has just a few counts. This chain connects TRBV5-1 to TRBJ2-5; the match to TRBD2 covers 7 bases. Trimming took 3 bases from V and 6 from J; bases not matched to a gene: 11. Per germline, CDR1 SGHRS and CDR2 YFSETQ. This CDR3 is 15 amino acids long. This CDR3 is CASSSTGGSTKTQYF. In nucleotides, the CDR3 is TGCGCCAGCAGCTCGACGGGCGGGAGCACTAAGACCCAGTACTTC.

This clonotype was counted ten times or more. V usage is TRBV19 and J usage is TRBJ1-1; D gene ambiguous. Trimming took 5 bases from V and 0 from J, leaving 10 bases between them. This CDR3 comprises 14 residues. CDR1 LNHDA and CDR2 SQIVND come from the germline V gene (reference sequence). The CDR3 region is CASSAGSLNTEAFF. CDR3 bases: TGTGCCAGTAGTGCCGGCAGCCTGAACACTGAAGCTTTCTTT.

The chain employs TRBV10-3 and TRBJ1-2; D uncertain. Germline-derived CDR1 and CDR2 are ENHRY and SYGVKD. The CDR3 length is 13 residues. The V and J ends lost 4 bases and 10 bases respectively, with 16 bases between them. The CDR3, as DNA: TGTGCCATCAGTGTGACGTCCCTCCAGTCCTACACCTTC. It translates to CAISVTSLQSYTF.

The table lists this clonotype with many counts. This rearrangement joins TRBV20-1 to TRBJ2-2, with a tentative D call TRBD1 (7 bases). Germline V lookup: CDR1 DFQATT, CDR2 SNEGSKA (reference sequence). V dropped 4 bases and J dropped 4 bases, with 13 bases sitting between them. The CDR3 is made up of 14 amino acids. The CDR3 loop is CSANGGQPTGELFF. The DNA for the CDR3 is TGCAGTGCTAACGGGGGACAGCCCACCGGGGAGCTGTTTTTT.

The chain carries TRBV24-1 and TRBJ1-2; D is uncertain. The CDR3 consists of 16 residues. The V end was cut by 7 bases, the J end by 2 bases, with 19 bases between. Germline V gene lookup returns CDR1 KGHDR and CDR2 SFDVKD. CDR3 residues: CATSSSRVGRNYGYTF. In DNA, the CDR3 is TGTGCCACCAGCAGCTCCCGTGTGGGAAGGAACTATGGCTACACCTTC.

The rearrangement uses TRBV7-2 and TRBJ2-5, with TRBD2 matching 8 bases. Looked up from germline, CDR1 is SGHTA and CDR2 is FQGNSA. The junction had 26 bases not matched to a gene; V was cut back by 5 bases and J by 9 bases. This CDR3 is built from 19 residues. CDR3 nucleotides: TGTGCCAGCAGCCCCCTCCCAGCGGGAGTAGGTAGCACCGGGGAGCCCCAGTACTTC. It translates to CASSPLPAGVGSTGEPQYF.

On this clonotype: Germline and junction disagree at one end, which may indicate a read error. The CDR3 DNA is TGCGCCAGTAGTATGCAACCGGGGACAGGGATTTACGAGCTGTACTTC. Protein sequence: CASSMQPGTGIYELYF. The chain employs TRBV5-1 and TRBJ2-7, with 9 bases matching TRBD1. Looked up from germline, CDR1 is SGHRS and CDR2 is YFSETQ. The CDR3 totals 16 residues. Supplemented by reference TRBV5-1 and TRBJ2-7, the full variable domain reads KAGVTQTPRYLIKTRGQQVTLSCSPISGHRSVSWYQQTPGQGLQFLFEYFSETQRNKGNFPGRFSGRQFSNSRSEMNVSTLELGDSALYLCASSMQPGTGIYELYFGPGTRLTVT.

The chain employs TRBV19 and TRBJ1-5; D remains ambiguous. V lost 3 bases to trimming and J lost 3 bases, with 12 bases between them. The CDR3 sequence is 15 residues long. Germline V CDR1 and CDR2: LNHDA, SQIVND (reference sequence). CDR3 bases: TGTGCCAGTAGTATTCAGGTGGCAGTCAATCAGCCCCAGCATTTT. Encoded protein: CASSIQVAVNQPQHF.

This clonotype was counted many times. The chain recombines TRBV7-9 with TRBJ1-4; D is undetermined. Germline V gives CDR1 SEHNR, CDR2 FQNEAQ (reference sequence). There are 16 residues in the CDR3. V lost 0 bases and J lost 5, with 13 bases in between. The CDR3 sequence: CASSLAKTTKNEKLFF. CDR3 nucleotide sequence: TGTGCCAGCAGCTTAGCGAAAACGACAAAAAATGAAAAACTGTTTTTT.

This chain uses TRBV7-3 with TRBJ1-2; tentative D call: TRBD1 (5 bases). This CDR3 region has 15 residues. CDR1 and CDR2 (germline): SGHTA, FQGTGA. Trimming stripped 8 bases from V and 8 bases from J, with 24 bases between. CDR3: CASGQVAREVEGYTF. The CDR3 DNA reads TGTGCCAGCGGGCAGGTCGCCAGGGAAGTGGAGGGCTACACCTTC. Together with reference TRBV7-3 and TRBJ1-2, the CDR3 gives the full variable domain: GAGVSQTPSNKVTEKGKYVELRCDPISGHTALYWYRQSLGQGPEFLIYFQGTGAADDSGLPNDRFFAVRPEGSVSTLKIQRTERGDSAVYLCASGQVAREVEGYTFGSGTRLTVV.

V usage is TRBV7-9 and J usage is TRBJ1-2; D is uncertain. Germline loops: CDR1 SEHNR, CDR2 FQNEAQ (reference sequence). This CDR3 spans 15 amino acids. The V and J ends lost 2 bases and 4 bases respectively, with 14 bases between them. The chain's CDR3 is CASSLTKGPGYGYTF. CDR3 sequence (DNA): TGTGCCAGCAGCTTAACAAAGGGTCCGGGCTATGGCTACACCTTC.

The chain links TRBV7-2 to TRBJ1-6; tentatively, D is TRBD1 (6 bases). CDR3 length: 15 amino acids. The germline gives CDR1 SGHTA, CDR2 FQGNSA. Trimming left V 8 bases short and J 10 bases short, with 21 bases between. As DNA, the CDR3 is TGTGCCAGCCGTTGGGGGGGGGGCGCAGGCTCACCCCTCCACTTT. It translates to CASRWGGGAGSPLHF.

On this clonotype: The CDR3 carries no conserved terminal phenylalanine or tryptophan, so it likely arises from a read error. The limits of the CDR3 on the DNA are not certain, so only TCRdb's listed CDR3 is given. This chain connects TRBV11-2 to TRBJ2-7; the D call in the table, TRBD2, was not verified against the DNA. In germline, CDR1 is SGHAT, CDR2 FQNNGV. The CDR3 comprises 12 residues, both ends counted. This CDR3 reads CASSLEFMGQGR.

The V gene is TRBV7-2, the J gene TRBJ2-7, with 7 bases lining up with TRBD1. The germline gives CDR1 SGHTA, CDR2 FQGNSA. The CDR3 runs 13 residues. V dropped 4 bases and J dropped 6; count of bases not matched to a gene: 6. CDR3 DNA: TGTGCCAGCAGCTCCTACAGGGGTGGCGAGCAGTACTTC. Residues: CASSSYRGGEQYF.

This clonotype has at least ten counts. The chain links TRBV11-2 to TRBJ2-2; 8 positions match TRBD1. This CDR3 has 15 amino acids. In germline, CDR1 is SGHAT, CDR2 FQNNGV. V was clipped by 4 bases and J by 8 bases; unmatched bases: 9. The CDR3 DNA reads as TGTGCCAGCAGCTCGATCCCAGGGGGCGAGGGGGAGCTGTTTTTT. Protein: CASSSIPGGEGELFF.

The chain is built from TRBV7-2 and TRBJ1-4; D is perhaps TRBD1 (5 bases). This CDR3 spans 16 amino acids. CDR1 and CDR2 from the germline V gene are SGHTA and FQGNSA. V was shortened by 6 bases and J by 6 bases, with 20 bases between the two germline ends. The CDR3 region is CASRATGRDNDEKLFF. CDR3 DNA: TGTGCCAGCAGGGCAACCGGCAGGGATAATGATGAAAAACTGTTTTTT.

The chain is built from TRBV25-1 and TRBJ1-6; D uncertain. CDR3 length equals 15 residues. Trimming removed 2 bases from V and 9 bases from J, with 14 bases in between. CDR1 MGHDK and CDR2 SYGVNS come from the germline V gene. The CDR3 DNA reads TGTGCCAGCAGTGAAAGCGGGCCCGACACTTCACCCCTCCACTTT. Translating it yields CASSESGPDTSPLHF.

The gene calls are TRBV9 and TRBJ2-2; D could derive from TRBD1 or TRBD2 (5 bases each). This CDR3 is 19 amino acids long. Per the germline V gene, CDR1 is SGDLS and CDR2 is YYNGEE. V was pared by 4 bases and J by 0 bases, with 22 bases between. The CDR3 DNA reads TGTGCCAGCAGCCGATCATTGGGACGGCTGTTGGCGAACACCGGGGAGCTGTTTTTT. Protein sequence: CASSRSLGRLLANTGELFF.

About this clonotype itself: A much larger clonotype is one base distant, so this may be a read error. The chain employs TRBV5-1 and TRBJ2-7; no reliable D call. Looked up from germline, CDR1 is SGHRS and CDR2 is YFSETQ. The CDR3 is 12 residues long. CDR3 in amino acids: CVSSSKDHEQYF. The CDR3 DNA follows: TGCGTCAGCAGCTCCAAAGACCACGAGCAGTACTTC.

The rearrangement links TRBV19 to TRBJ2-6; D gene ambiguous. Germline V lookup: CDR1 LNHDA, CDR2 SQIVND (reference sequence). This CDR3 region has 13 residues. Between the trimmed V and J ends, which lost 4 bases and 4 bases, there was a span of 5 bases. The CDR3 coding sequence is TGTGCCAGTAGTACACAGGGGGCCAACGTCCTGACTTTC. Protein sequence: CASSTQGANVLTF.

The chain recombines TRBV29-1 with TRBJ1-1, with 8 bases that match TRBD1. Per germline, CDR1 SQVTM and CDR2 ANQGSEA. The length of the CDR3 is 14 residues. V was clipped by 3 bases and J by 5 bases; unmatched bases: 8. The CDR3 spells CSVERGQVRTEAFF. Here the CDR3 DNA reads TGCAGCGTTGAGAGGGGACAGGTACGGACTGAAGCTTTCTTT.

This clonotype was seen many times. The rearrangement joins TRBV11-2 to TRBJ2-2; no firm D call. Germline lookup yields CDR1 SGHAT and CDR2 FQNNGV. The CDR3 runs 13 residues. V was trimmed by 4 bases and J by 7 bases, leaving 10 bases between them. The DNA of the CDR3 is TGTGCCAGCAGCTCGGCAGCTATCGGGGAGCTGTTTTTT. Amino acids: CASSSAAIGELFF. Together with reference TRBV11-2 and TRBJ2-2, the CDR3 gives the full variable domain: EAGVAQSPRYKIIEKRQSVAFWCNPISGHATLYWYQQILGQGPKLLIQFQNNGVVDDSQLPKDRFSAERLKGVDSTLKIQPAKLEDSAVYLCASSSAAIGELFFGEGSRLTVL.

This clonotype showed up just once. V and J are TRBV19 and TRBJ1-2; 7 nucleotides align to TRBD1. The V and J ends lost 7 bases and 2 bases, in that order; junction bases with no gene match: 7. The CDR3 covers 14 residues. The V gene's germline CDR1 is LNHDA and CDR2 SQIVND (reference sequence). CDR3 sequence (DNA): TGTGCCAGTATCGGGACAGAGCTGAACTATGGCTACACCTTC. This sequence encodes CASIGTELNYGYTF.

This clonotype was counted a few times. The genes are TRBV28 and TRBJ2-7; 7 bases are a match to TRBD1. V lost 5 bases to trimming and J lost 3 bases; unmatched junction nucleotides: 10. The CDR3 sequence is 15 residues long. Germline CDR1 is MDHEN and CDR2 is SYDVKM. The CDR3 coding sequence is TGTGCCAGCAGTCCGGGACAGCAAATTATCTACGAGCAGTACTTC. Translating gives CASSPGQQIIYEQYF. The whole variable domain, filled in from reference TRBV28 and TRBJ2-7, reads DVKVTQSSRYLVKRTGEKVFLECVQDMDHENMFWYRQDPGLGLRLIYFSYDVKMKEKGDIPEGYSVSREKKERFSLILESASTNQTSMYLCASSPGQQIIYEQYFGPGTRLTVT.

CDR3 loop: CASSFTNDRDTEAFF. For the CDR3, the DNA is TGTGCCAGCAGCTTCACCAACGACAGGGACACTGAAGCTTTCTTT. The V and J genes are TRBV2 and TRBJ1-1, with 7 bases matching TRBD1. Germline V gene data show CDR1 as SNHLY and CDR2 as FYNNEI. The CDR3 runs 15 residues. Unmatched junction bases numbered 10, after V lost 6 bases and J lost 3 bases. Based on the CDR3 plus reference TRBV2 and TRBJ1-1, the full variable domain is EPEVTQTPSHQVTQMGQEVILRCVPISNHLYFYWYRQILGQKVEFLVSFYNNEISEKSEIFDDQFSVERPDGSNFTLKIRSTKLEDSAMYFCASSFTNDRDTEAFFGQGTRLTVV.

The chain joins TRBV5-1 to TRBJ2-2; 8 nucleotides agree with TRBD1. Germline assignment: CDR1 SGHRS and CDR2 YFSETQ. This CDR3 has 14 residues. Trimming took 4 bases from V and 11 from J; bases not matched to a gene: 10. This chain's CDR3 is CASSAETGVDELFF. The DNA for the CDR3 is TGCGCCAGCAGCGCCGAGACAGGGGTCGACGAGCTGTTTTTT.

The rearrangement links TRBV28 to TRBJ2-5; a possible D gene is TRBD2 (6 bases). In germline, CDR1 is MDHEN, CDR2 SYDVKM. Trimming removed 7 bases from V and 2 bases from J, with 11 bases in between. CDR3 length: 13 amino acids. CDR3: CASNGGNQETQYF. The CDR3 region has the DNA TGTGCCAGCAATGGGGGGAATCAAGAGACCCAGTACTTC.

There are many counts of this clonotype. V and J are TRBV5-6 and TRBJ1-5; D unresolved. This CDR3 region has 13 residues. Deletions cut 2 bases from V and 4 bases from J, with 7 bases between. Looked up from germline, CDR1 is SGHDT and CDR2 is YYEEEE. This CDR3 is CASSFSVNQPQHF. In nucleotides, the CDR3 is TGTGCCAGCAGCTTCTCCGTAAATCAGCCCCAGCATTTT.

This clonotype was detected a few times. The chain uses TRBV10-2 and TRBJ1-5; tentatively, D is TRBD1 (5 bases). Germline V gene sequence: CDR1 WSHSY, CDR2 SAAADI. Trimming removed 4 bases at V and 2 bases at J, with 12 bases between. The CDR3 has 15 amino acids. CDR3 loop: CASSGGQRGNQPQHF. CDR3 in DNA: TGCGCCAGCAGTGGGGGCCAACGGGGCAATCAGCCCCAGCATTTT.